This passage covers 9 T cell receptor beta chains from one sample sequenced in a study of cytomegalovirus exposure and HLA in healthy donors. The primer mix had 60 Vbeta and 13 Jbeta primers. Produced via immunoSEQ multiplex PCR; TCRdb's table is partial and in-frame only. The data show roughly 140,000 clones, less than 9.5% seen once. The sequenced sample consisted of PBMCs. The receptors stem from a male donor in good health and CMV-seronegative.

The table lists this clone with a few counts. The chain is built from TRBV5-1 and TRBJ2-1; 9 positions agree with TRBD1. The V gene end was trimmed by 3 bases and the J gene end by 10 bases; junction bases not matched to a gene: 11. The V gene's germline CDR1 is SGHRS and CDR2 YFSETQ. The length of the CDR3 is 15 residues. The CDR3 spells CASSSQGADGREQFF. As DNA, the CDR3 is TGCGCCAGCAGCTCACAGGGGGCGGACGGGAGGGAGCAGTTCTTC.

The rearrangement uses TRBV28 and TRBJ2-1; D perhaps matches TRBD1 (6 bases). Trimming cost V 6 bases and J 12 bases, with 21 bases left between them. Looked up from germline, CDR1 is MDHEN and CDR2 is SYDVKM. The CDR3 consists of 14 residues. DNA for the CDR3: TGTGCCAGCAGCCCCGCTCCGGGGACATCTTCGCAGTTCTTC. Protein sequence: CASSPAPGTSSQFF.

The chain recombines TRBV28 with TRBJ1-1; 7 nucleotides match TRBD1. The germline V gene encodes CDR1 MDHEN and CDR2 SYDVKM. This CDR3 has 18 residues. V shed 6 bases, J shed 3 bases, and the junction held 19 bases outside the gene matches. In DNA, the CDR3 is TGTGCCAGCAGATACCGACAGGGAAGGGGTACGTGGGACACTGAAGCTTTCTTT. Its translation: CASRYRQGRGTWDTEAFF.

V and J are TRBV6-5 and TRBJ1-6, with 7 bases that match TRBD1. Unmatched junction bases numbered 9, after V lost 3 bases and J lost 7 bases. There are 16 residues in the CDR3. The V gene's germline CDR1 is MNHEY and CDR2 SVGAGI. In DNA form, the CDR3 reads TGTGCCAGCAGTTATAGAGGGGACAGTGAAAATTCACCCCTCCACTTT. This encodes CASSYRGDSENSPLHF.

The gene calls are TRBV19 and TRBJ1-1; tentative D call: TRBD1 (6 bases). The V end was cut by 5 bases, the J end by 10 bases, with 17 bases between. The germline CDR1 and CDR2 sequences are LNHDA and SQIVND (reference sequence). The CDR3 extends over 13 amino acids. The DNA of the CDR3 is TGTGCCAGTAGTTCCTTGACAGGCCCTGGAGCTTTCTTT. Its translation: CASSSLTGPGAFF.

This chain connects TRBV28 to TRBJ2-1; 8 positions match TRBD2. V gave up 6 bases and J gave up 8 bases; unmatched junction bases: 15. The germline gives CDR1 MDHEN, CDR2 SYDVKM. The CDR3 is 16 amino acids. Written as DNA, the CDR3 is TGTGCCAGCAGCTCCCCGGCGGAGCGGGAGTACCATGAGCAGTTCTTC. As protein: CASSSPAEREYHEQFF.

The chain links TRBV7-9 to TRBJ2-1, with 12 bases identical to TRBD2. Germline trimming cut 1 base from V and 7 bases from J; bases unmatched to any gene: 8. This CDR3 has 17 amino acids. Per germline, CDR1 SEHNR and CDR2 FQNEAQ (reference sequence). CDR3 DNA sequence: TGTGCCAGCAGCTTAGTTCGCCTAGCGGGAGGGCCTAATGAGCAGTTCTTC. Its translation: CASSLVRLAGGPNEQFF.

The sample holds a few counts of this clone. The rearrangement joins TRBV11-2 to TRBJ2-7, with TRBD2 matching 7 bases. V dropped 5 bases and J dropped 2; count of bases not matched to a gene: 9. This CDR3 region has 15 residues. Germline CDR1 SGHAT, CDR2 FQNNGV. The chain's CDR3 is CASSLYAGDPYEQYF. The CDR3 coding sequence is TGTGCCAGCAGCCTTTACGCGGGGGATCCCTACGAGCAGTACTTC.

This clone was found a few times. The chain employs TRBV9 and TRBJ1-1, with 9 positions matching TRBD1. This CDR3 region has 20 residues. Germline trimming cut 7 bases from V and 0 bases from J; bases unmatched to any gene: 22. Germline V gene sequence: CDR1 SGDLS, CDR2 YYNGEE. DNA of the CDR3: TGTGCCAGCGGCATAAATCCCGGGACAGGGACTCCCCCGATGAACACTGAAGCTTTCTTT. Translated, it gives CASGINPGTGTPPMNTEAFF.